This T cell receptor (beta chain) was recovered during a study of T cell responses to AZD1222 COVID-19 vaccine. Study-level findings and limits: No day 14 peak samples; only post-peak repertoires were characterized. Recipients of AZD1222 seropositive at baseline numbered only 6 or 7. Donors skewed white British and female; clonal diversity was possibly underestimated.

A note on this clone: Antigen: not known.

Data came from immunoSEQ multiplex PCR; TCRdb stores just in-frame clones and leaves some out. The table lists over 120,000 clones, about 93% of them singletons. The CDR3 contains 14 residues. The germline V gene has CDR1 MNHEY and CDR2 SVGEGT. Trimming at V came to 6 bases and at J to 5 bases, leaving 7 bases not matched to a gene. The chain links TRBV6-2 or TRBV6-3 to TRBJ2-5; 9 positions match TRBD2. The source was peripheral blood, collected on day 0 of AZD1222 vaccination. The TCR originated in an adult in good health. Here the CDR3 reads CASSRLAERETQYF. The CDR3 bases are TGTGCCAGCAGCCGACTAGCGGAAAGGGAGACCCAGTACTTC.